These 28 T cell receptor beta chains originate from one sample sequenced in a study of T cells after yellow fever vaccination. A single record per CDR3 protein comes from TCRdb applying MiXCR to the 5' RACE reads. The sample records some 500,000 distinct CDR3 sequences, 13% being singletons. Source: PBMCs, taken on the day of the yellow fever booster vaccination. Receptors were obtained from a man aged 25-45 years who received the YFV17D yellow fever vaccine.

This chain joins TRBV5-1 and TRBJ2-4; maybe TRBD1 (5 bases). The length of the CDR3 is 13 residues. The V gene's germline CDR1 is SGHRS and CDR2 YFSETQ. V was pared by 4 bases and J by 8 bases, with 13 bases between. The CDR3 spells CASSGAGFDIQYF. CDR3 nucleotides: TGCGCCAGCAGCGGGGCAGGCTTTGACATTCAGTACTTC.

The chain carries TRBV5-5 and TRBJ2-1; tentatively, D is TRBD2 (5 bases). CDR3 length: 16 amino acids. V was cut by 3 bases and J by 3 bases, with 16 bases left in between. CDR1 and CDR2 (germline): SGHKS, YYEKEE (reference sequence). In nucleotides, the CDR3 is TGTGCCAGCAGCTCGGACTCGGCGACATACTACAATGAGCAGTTCTTC. Protein: CASSSDSATYYNEQFF. Complete variable domain (other parts from reference TRBV5-5 and TRBJ2-1): DAGVTQSPTHLIKTRGQQVTLRCSPISGHKSVSWYQQVLGQGPQFIFQYYEKEERGRGNFPDRFSARQFPNYSSELNVNALLLGDSALYLCASSSDSATYYNEQFFGPGTRLTVL.

The chain joins TRBV6-2 or TRBV6-3 to TRBJ2-2; D unclear. CDR3 length: 13 amino acids. Germline-derived CDR1 and CDR2 are MNHEY and SVGEGT. The V gene lost 3 bases and the J gene lost 4 bases, with 6 bases spanning the gap. CDR3 nucleotide sequence: TGTGCCAGCAGTTATCACGCCACCGGGGAGCTGTTTTTT. It translates to CASSYHATGELFF.

The chain links TRBV28 to TRBJ1-4; D is perhaps TRBD1 (5 bases). Trimming pared 8 bases from V and 5 bases from J, leaving 12 bases between. Germline V lookup: CDR1 MDHEN, CDR2 SYDVKM. CDR3 length: 13 residues. CDR3: CASVDSSNEKLFF. The CDR3, as DNA: TGTGCCAGCGTAGACAGCTCAAATGAAAAACTGTTTTTT.

A few counts support this clonotype. Given a much more abundant clone one base away, this may be a read error. V is TRBV20-1 and J is TRBJ2-5; tentatively, D is TRBD1 or TRBD2 (5 bases each). Per germline, CDR1 DFQATT and CDR2 SNEGSKA (reference sequence). The CDR3 is 17 residues long. The CDR3 DNA is TGCTGTGCTAGAGACCCGGGACGGCGCAACTATAAAGAGACCCAGTACTTC. It encodes CCARDPGRRNYKETQYF.

This clonotype was detected a few times. This sequence joins TRBV5-5 and TRBJ2-2, with 8 bases lining up with TRBD1. The CDR3 loop spans 16 amino acids. Per the germline V gene, CDR1 is SGHKS and CDR2 is YYEKEE (reference sequence). Trimming cost V 3 bases and J 5 bases; bases outside gene matches: 9. In DNA form, the CDR3 reads TGTGCCAGCAGCTCGCCCGGGACAGGTGGGACCGGGGAGCTGTTTTTT. Protein product: CASSSPGTGGTGELFF. The complete variable domain, with remaining parts taken from reference TRBV5-5 and TRBJ2-2, reads DAGVTQSPTHLIKTRGQQVTLRCSPISGHKSVSWYQQVLGQGPQFIFQYYEKEERGRGNFPDRFSARQFPNYSSELNVNALLLGDSALYLCASSSPGTGGTGELFFGEGSRLTVL.

This clonotype appeared a few times. J is TRBJ2-1 and V is TRBV19; 14 bases fit TRBD2. J was trimmed by 0 bases and V by 7 bases; bases with no gene match: 8. This CDR3 region has 18 residues. Germline lookup yields CDR1 LNHDA and CDR2 SQIVND (reference sequence). CDR3 sequence: CASNRLAGGLSSYNEQFF. The DNA of the CDR3 is TGTGCCAGTAACCGACTAGCGGGAGGGCTCAGCTCCTACAATGAGCAGTTCTTC.

The chain joins TRBV20-1 to TRBJ2-3; no definite D call. V lost 4 bases, J lost 4 bases, and 6 bases lay in between. The length of the CDR3 is 11 residues. From germline, CDR1 is DFQATT and CDR2 SNEGSKA (reference sequence). Here the CDR3 reads CSATLPDTQYF. DNA of the CDR3: TGCAGTGCTACCCTTCCAGATACGCAGTATTTT.

This chain connects TRBV7-2 to TRBJ1-6; TRBD1 matches 7 bases. The trim removed 1 base at V and 9 bases at J, leaving 9 bases unmatched. CDR1 and CDR2 (germline): SGHTA, FQGNSA. This CDR3 has 16 amino acids. The CDR3 bases are TGTGCCAGCAGCTTAGTGGCAGGAGCAGGGGGTTCACCCCTCCACTTT. Its translation: CASSLVAGAGGSPLHF.

The rearrangement joins TRBV29-1 to TRBJ2-4; TRBD1 matches at 7 bases. The CDR3 is 11 amino acids. Unmatched junction bases numbered 3, after V lost 3 bases and J lost 10 bases. Germline V lookup: CDR1 SQVTM, CDR2 ANQGSEA. Here the CDR3 reads CSVDKQGIQYF. The CDR3, as DNA: TGCAGCGTTGATAAACAGGGGATTCAGTACTTC.

This chain joins TRBV30 and TRBJ1-1, with TRBD1 identical over 10 bases. J was trimmed by 1 base and V by 0 bases; bases with no gene match: 5. In germline, CDR1 is GTSNPN, CDR2 SVGIG (reference sequence). The CDR3 is 16 residues long. DNA for the CDR3: TGTGCCTGGAGTGTACGACAGGGGGCACGGAACACTGAAGCTTTCTTT. Its translation is CAWSVRQGARNTEAFF.

The rearrangement links TRBV7-2 to TRBJ2-2, with TRBD2 identical over 7 bases. The V segment lost 1 base and the J segment 9 bases; nucleotides outside the gene matches: 8. The germline V gene has CDR1 SGHTA and CDR2 FQGNSA. The CDR3 sequence is 15 residues long. CDR3 in amino acids: CASSLEGSGGRELFF. The CDR3 nucleotides read TGTGCCAGCAGCTTAGAAGGGTCGGGGGGAAGGGAGCTGTTTTTT.

This chain joins TRBV4-3 and TRBJ2-7, with 7 bases lining up with TRBD2. V lost 0 bases to trimming and J lost 2 bases; unmatched junction nucleotides: 4. The CDR3 has 15 residues. Germline V gene lookup returns CDR1 LGHNA and CDR2 YSLEER. The CDR3 DNA sequence: TGCGCCAGCAGCCAAGAGATTGGGGGGGCCTACGAGCAGTACTTC. As protein: CASSQEIGGAYEQYF.

In this sample, this clonotype turned up many times. The genes are TRBV10-3 and TRBJ2-5; 7 nucleotides match TRBD1. The CDR3 covers 14 residues. Germline values: CDR1 ENHRY, CDR2 SYGVKD. The V segment lost 2 bases and the J segment 2 bases; nucleotides outside the gene matches: 2. CDR3 sequence: CAISERGPQETQYF. DNA of the CDR3: TGTGCCATCAGTGAGAGGGGGCCTCAAGAGACCCAGTACTTC.

The chain links TRBV25-1 to TRBJ2-7; 7 nucleotides align to TRBD2. The V gene end was trimmed by 7 bases and the J gene end by 4 bases; junction bases not matched to a gene: 7. Germline values: CDR1 MGHDK, CDR2 SYGVNS. The length of the CDR3 is 13 residues. The CDR3: CASTAGDRYEQYF. CDR3 nucleotide sequence: TGTGCCAGCACGGCGGGAGATAGGTACGAGCAGTACTTC.

The sample holds a few counts of this clonotype. The CDR3 protein is CASSLERPHTDTQYF. The DNA of the CDR3 is TGCGCCAGCAGCTTGGAGCGGCCCCACACAGATACGCAGTATTTT. The V call is TRBV5-1, the J call TRBJ2-3; tentative D call: TRBD2 (5 bases). This CDR3 is 15 amino acids long. Germline V lookup: CDR1 SGHRS, CDR2 YFSETQ. V dropped 0 bases and J dropped 2 bases, with 10 bases sitting between them.

This rearrangement joins TRBV5-1 to TRBJ1-2; TRBD1 agrees at 9 bases. The J segment lost 7 bases and the V segment lost 1 base, leaving 5 bases of the junction unmatched. CDR1 is SGHRS, CDR2 YFSETQ, per germline. The CDR3 has 14 residues. CDR3 sequence (DNA): TGCGCCAGCAGCTTGCAACAGGGGGCAGGTGGCTACACCTTC. Protein sequence: CASSLQQGAGGYTF.

In this sample, this clonotype turned up a few times. The rearrangement uses TRBV4-2 and TRBJ1-1; D is uncertain. Trimming cost V 0 bases and J 0 bases, with 5 bases left between them. Looked up from germline, CDR1 is LGHNA and CDR2 is YNFKEQ. CDR3 size: 14 residues. CDR3 DNA sequence: TGTGCCAGCAGCCAAGAGGCCCTGAACACTGAAGCTTTCTTT. Its translation: CASSQEALNTEAFF.

This clonotype was found a few times. CDR3 residues: CASSSPRDTEAFF. The CDR3 coding sequence is TGTGCCAGCAGTTCCCCCAGGGACACTGAAGCTTTCTTT. The genes are TRBV6-5 and TRBJ1-1; a possible D gene is TRBD1 (5 bases). Germline-derived CDR1 and CDR2 are MNHEY and SVGAGI. Trimming shortened V by 4 bases and J by 3 bases, and 9 bases separated the two germline ends. The CDR3 extends over 13 amino acids.

This clonotype showed up just a few times. The chain uses TRBV20-1 and TRBJ1-4; D gene ambiguous. The V gene's germline CDR1 is DFQATT and CDR2 SNEGSKA (reference sequence). V lost 0 bases, J lost 8 bases, and 16 bases lay in between. The length of the CDR3 is 15 residues. The CDR3 bases are TGCAGTGCTAGAGATCGGAGTGGGCTTGCAGAAAAACTGTTTTTT. Protein sequence: CSARDRSGLAEKLFF.

CDR3 sequence: CASSYSSLLSGSYYEQYF. CDR3 sequence (DNA): TGTGCCAGCAGTTACTCCTCACTCCTCAGCGGGAGCTACTACGAGCAGTACTTC. This chain links TRBV6-2 or TRBV6-3 with TRBJ2-7; 8 positions match TRBD2. The CDR3 runs 18 residues. The V segment lost 0 bases and the J segment 3 bases; nucleotides outside the gene matches: 13. Germline-derived CDR1 and CDR2 are MNHEY and SVGEGT.

The rearrangement joins TRBV20-1 to TRBJ1-5; tentatively, D is TRBD1 (5 bases). Trimming took 5 bases from V and 1 from J, leaving 12 bases between them. The CDR3 spans 14 residues. The germline CDR1 and CDR2 sequences are DFQATT and SNEGSKA (reference sequence). The CDR3 nucleotides read TGCAGTGCTGGGGGGGAGGCGAGCAATCAGCCCCAGCATTTT. Its translation: CSAGGEASNQPQHF.

This clonotype was counted between two and nine times. The V call is TRBV12-3 or TRBV12-4, the J call TRBJ2-2; 7 bases are shared with TRBD1. The CDR3 consists of 15 residues. After removal of 5 bases from V and 4 bases from J, the junction contained 7 bases not matched to a gene. The CDR3 DNA sequence: TGTGCCAGCAGTAACCCGACAGGGCTCACCGGGGAGCTGTTTTTT. This sequence encodes CASSNPTGLTGELFF.

This clonotype was detected only a few times. The CDR3 bases are TGTGCCAGCAGTTCGGCCATTCGAGGTGGCTACACCTTC. Its protein is CASSSAIRGGYTF. The chain links TRBV12-3 or TRBV12-4 to TRBJ1-2; no definite D call. The CDR3 length is 13 residues. V shed 4 bases and J shed 7 bases, with 13 bases lying between them.

In this sample, this clonotype turned up a few times. The rearrangement uses TRBV27 and TRBJ2-7; D not resolved. CDR1 and CDR2 (germline): MNHEY, SMNVEV (reference sequence). The CDR3 extends over 14 amino acids. V shed 8 bases and J shed 4 bases, with 18 bases lying between them. The CDR3 nucleotides are TGTGCCAGCTCCCTAAGCTCCCCTTTTTACGAGCAGTACTTC. This translates into CASSLSSPFYEQYF.

This chain connects TRBV18 to TRBJ2-5; 11 nucleotides match TRBD2. This CDR3 comprises 15 residues. The V gene's germline CDR1 is KGHSH and CDR2 LQKENI. The V segment lost 4 bases and the J segment 2 bases; nucleotides outside the gene matches: 3. The DNA of the CDR3 is TGTGCCAGCTCACGGGGACTAGCGGAGCAAGAGACCCAGTACTTC. It is translated as CASSRGLAEQETQYF.

This clonotype has at least ten counts. The chain has TRBV4-3 and TRBJ2-5; 7 bases align to TRBD1. The length of the CDR3 is 14 residues. CDR1 and CDR2 from the germline V gene are LGHNA and YSLEER. Unmatched junction bases numbered 5, after V lost 2 bases and J lost 5 bases. CDR3: CASSQLRGPETQYF. As DNA, the CDR3 is TGCGCCAGCAGCCAACTTAGGGGGCCGGAGACCCAGTACTTC.

The gene calls are TRBV28 and TRBJ2-1, with TRBD2 matching over 10 bases. Losses at the gene ends were 7 bases for V and 0 bases for J; bases not matched to a gene: 15. Germline V gene sequence: CDR1 MDHEN, CDR2 SYDVKM. CDR3 length: 19 residues. CDR3 amino acids: CASKPSGLAVGSSYNEQFF. In DNA form, the CDR3 reads TGTGCCAGCAAGCCCTCCGGACTAGCGGTAGGGAGCTCCTACAATGAGCAGTTCTTC. The entire variable domain, with the rest obtained from reference TRBV28 and TRBJ2-1, is as follows: DVKVTQSSRYLVKRTGEKVFLECVQDMDHENMFWYRQDPGLGLRLIYFSYDVKMKEKGDIPEGYSVSREKKERFSLILESASTNQTSMYLCASKPSGLAVGSSYNEQFFGPGTRLTVL.